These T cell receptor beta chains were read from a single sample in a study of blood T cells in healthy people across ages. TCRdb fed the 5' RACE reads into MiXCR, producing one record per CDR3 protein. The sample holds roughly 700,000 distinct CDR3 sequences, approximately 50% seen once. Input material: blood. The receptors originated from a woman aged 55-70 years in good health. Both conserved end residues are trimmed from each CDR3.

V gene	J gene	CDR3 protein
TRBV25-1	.	ASSTGGRDFYNEQY
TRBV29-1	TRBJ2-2	SVDLQTSGELF
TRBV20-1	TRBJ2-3	SALRTDTQY
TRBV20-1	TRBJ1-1	SAIGGSSNTEAF
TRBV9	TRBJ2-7	ASSASGSLEQY
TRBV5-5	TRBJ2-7	ASKDRGSNYEQY
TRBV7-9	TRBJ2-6	ASSGTGTGANVLT
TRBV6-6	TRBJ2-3	ASSSSGRSTDTQY
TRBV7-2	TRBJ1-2	ASSVGWDSSYT
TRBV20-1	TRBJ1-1	SATGQGRLNTEAF
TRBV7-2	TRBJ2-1	ASSTHTSGRAPVRF
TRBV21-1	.	ASSKVVPREGPLFSPPYEQY
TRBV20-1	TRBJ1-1	SAPDASEAF
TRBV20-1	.	SARSLKSYEQY
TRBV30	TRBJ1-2	AWSDRVSESGYT
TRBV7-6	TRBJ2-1	ASSLAGREKNEQF
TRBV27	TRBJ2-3	ASSPHEGGVDTQY
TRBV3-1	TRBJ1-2	ASSQDEDGTNYGYT
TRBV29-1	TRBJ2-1	SVPNSGSYNEQF
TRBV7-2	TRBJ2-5	ASSQTSGSGGETQY
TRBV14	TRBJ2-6	ASSVLRANVLT
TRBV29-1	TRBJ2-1	SGILLLAGNYNEQF
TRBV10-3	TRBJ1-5	AISRDSDQPQH
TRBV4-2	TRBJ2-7	ASSQGVGGGSGYEQY
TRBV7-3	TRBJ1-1	ASSLQGAWNTEAF
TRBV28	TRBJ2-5	ASSLFYAVGGKETQY
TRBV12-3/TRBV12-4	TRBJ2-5	ASRESGSETQY
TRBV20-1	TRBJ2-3	SAGSEEATQY
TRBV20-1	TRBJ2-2	SAKGLADTGELF
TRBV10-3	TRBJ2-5	ATIAGTQETQY
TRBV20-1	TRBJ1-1	SATDGPTEAF
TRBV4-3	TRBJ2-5	ASSQDREETQY
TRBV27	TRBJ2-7	ASSSVGTSTYEQY
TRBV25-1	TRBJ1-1	ASSATSRGTF
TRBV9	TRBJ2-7	ASSVGPGPPYEQY
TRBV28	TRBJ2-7	ASAAPPYEQY
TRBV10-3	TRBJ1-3	AISGSEYTIY
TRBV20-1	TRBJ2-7	SARDMGSGKTYEQY
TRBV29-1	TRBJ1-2	SVEFRGQRGYGYT
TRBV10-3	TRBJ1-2	AISESGDRAGGYT
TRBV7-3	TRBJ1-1	ARSFAGSNTEAF
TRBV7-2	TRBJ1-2	ASSLYGNYGYT
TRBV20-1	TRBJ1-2	SATPGRAHGYT
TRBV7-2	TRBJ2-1	ASSLQFGPGWDEQF
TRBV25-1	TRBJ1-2	ASRGDSFYGYT
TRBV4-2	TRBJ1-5	ASSQPGGREPQH
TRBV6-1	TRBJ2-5	ASSPAGLAQGTQY
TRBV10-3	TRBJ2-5	AIRDPGAQETQY
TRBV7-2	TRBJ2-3	ASSAATDTQY
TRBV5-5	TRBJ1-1	ARRGATEAF
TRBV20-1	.	SAGIAGGPLSYEQY
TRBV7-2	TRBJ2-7	ASSLAQGSGTYEQY
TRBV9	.	ARSVGPNQQAEQY
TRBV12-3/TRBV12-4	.	ASSLFQREQETQY